This TCR beta chain comes out of a study of blood T cell repertoires in COVID-19. Data came from immunoSEQ multiplex PCR; TCRdb stores just in-frame clones and leaves some out. The profile shows 15,000 to 20,000 clones, 70% to 85% of them singletons. V gave up 6 bases and J gave up 7 bases, with 16 bases separating them. This CDR3 comprises 14 residues. Germline CDR1 and CDR2: MNHEY and SVGAGI. Sequences were obtained from peripheral blood. This chain links TRBV6-5 with TRBJ1-5; tentatively, D is TRBD1 (5 bases). The receptor comes from a human donor in a cohort sampled during active COVID-19. DNA for the CDR3: TGTGCCAGCAGGGAGCCCGGAGGGGAGCAGCCCCAGCATTTT. Protein: CASREPGGEQPQHF.